This T cell receptor beta chain is from a study of shared clonotypes between healthy human individuals. Findings of the study overall: The study's rarefaction showed incomplete sorted-subset sequencing despite large depth.

Naive CD8 isolation took CD45RO-negative cells positively selected for CCR7 and excluded terminally differentiated effector memory CD45RA+ cells. Trimming cost V 4 bases and J 3 bases, with 13 bases left between them. This CDR3 comprises 15 residues. CDR1 and CDR2 (germline): MGHRA, YSYEKL. On this clone itself: Its target is unknown.

Profiled with immunoSEQ multiplex PCR; TCRdb holds only in-frame clones, not every one. In the table there are roughly 2.1 million clones, more than 85% of which are singletons. The sequencing sample was made of naive CD8+ T cells from PBMCs. The receptor comes from a man aged 18 to 35 in good health. Some clones in this sample may be carry-over from other donors' samples. The V gene is TRBV4-1, the J gene TRBJ1-5, with D perhaps matching TRBD1 (6 bases). CDR3 loop: CASSLLQGNNQPQHF. The CDR3 nucleotides read TGCGCCAGCAGCCTACTCCAGGGGAACAATCAGCCCCAGCATTTT.